Below, 3 T cell receptor beta chains from the same sample are listed, as sequenced in a study of tumor and adjacent non-tumor tissue in lung cancer. Three rounds of nested PCR, following a modified ARM-PCR protocol, produced the TCRbeta library. In TCRdb, the multiplex PCR reads were re-called with MiXCR into one record per CDR3 protein. In the table there are about 70,000 distinct CDR3 sequences, about 80% of which are singletons. No cell sorting was done before RNA was extracted from the tissue. Sequenced sample: lung tumor tissue. The receptors derive from a man between 60 and 70 years old with non-small cell lung cancer.

Comments on this clonotype: Germline is not matched at one junction end, which may reflect a read error. The chain combines TRBV5-5 with TRBJ2-7; TRBD2 might be the D (6 bases). Germline V gives CDR1 SGHKS, CDR2 YYEKEE (reference sequence). The CDR3 has 13 amino acids. The CDR3 DNA follows: TGTGCCAGCAGCACCAGTGCGGGGCACGAACAGTACTTC. It specifies CASSTSAGHEQYF.

As concerns this clonotype: One end of the junction is discordant with germline, which a read error may explain. This rearrangement joins TRBV20-1 to TRBJ2-3, with D perhaps assigned TRBD1 or TRBD2 (5 bases each). There are 18 residues in the CDR3. In germline, CDR1 is DFQATT, CDR2 SNEGSKA (reference sequence). CDR3 coding DNA: TGCAGTGCTAACTCGGCGAGAGGGGTACAAAGAAGCACAGATATGCAGTATTTT. Its protein product is CSANSARGVQRSTDMQYF.

Concerning this clonotype: This may be a read error: a much more frequent sequence differs by one nucleotide. This sequence joins TRBV7-9 and TRBJ1-1; 7 nucleotides match TRBD1. Germline loops: CDR1 SEHNR, CDR2 FQNEAQ (reference sequence). This CDR3 region has 13 residues. CDR3 loop: CVSSVVTGNEAFF. As DNA, the CDR3 is TGTGTCAGCAGCGTAGTGACAGGGAATGAAGCTTTCTTT. Using reference TRBV7-9 and TRBJ1-1 for the parts outside the CDR3, the full variable domain is DTGVSQNPRHKITKRGQNVTFRCDPISEHNRLYWYRQTLGQGPEFLTYFQNEAQLEKSRLLSDRFSAERPKGSFSTLEIQRTEQGDSAMYLCVSSVVTGNEAFFGQGTRLTVV.